A single sample is the source of the 13 T cell receptor beta chains below, sequenced in a study of technical replicates of blood from a handful of donors. This table comes from immunoSEQ multiplex PCR, and its TCRdb copy is limited to in-frame clones, with some not included. The data hold 70,000 to 85,000 clones, with roughly 92% observed a single time. The source material was T cells isolated from PBMCs. These receptors were obtained from a human donor in good health.

The V call is TRBV11-2, the J call TRBJ2-3; TRBD2 agrees at 7 bases. V shed 5 bases, J shed 1 base, and the junction held 6 bases outside the gene matches. The CDR3 has 15 amino acids. Germline V gene lookup returns CDR1 SGHAT and CDR2 FQNNGV. CDR3 amino acids: CASSLRTRGTDTQYF. The CDR3 DNA reads as TGTGCCAGCAGCCTACGGACTAGAGGCACAGATACGCAGTATTTT. The full variable domain, rest sourced from reference TRBV11-2 and TRBJ2-3, is EAGVAQSPRYKIIEKRQSVAFWCNPISGHATLYWYQQILGQGPKLLIQFQNNGVVDDSQLPKDRFSAERLKGVDSTLKIQPAKLEDSAVYLCASSLRTRGTDTQYFGPGTRLTVL.

This clone was counted a single time. The chain combines TRBV10-1 with TRBJ2-2; 8 bases match TRBD1. The length of the CDR3 is 15 residues. V lost 4 bases, J lost 0 bases, and 1 base stayed unmatched. Germline V gives CDR1 WNHNN, CDR2 SYGVQD (reference sequence). The CDR3, as DNA: TGCGCCAGCAGTGTGGACAGGGCGAACACCGGGGAGCTGTTTTTT. This gives the protein CASSVDRANTGELFF.

V usage is TRBV28 and J usage is TRBJ1-1; D is uncertain. Germline V gene sequence: CDR1 MDHEN, CDR2 SYDVKM. This CDR3 is built from 14 residues. V dropped 2 bases and J dropped 0 bases, with 7 bases sitting between them. The CDR3 sequence: CASSLPVMNTEAFF. The DNA for the CDR3 is TGTGCCAGCAGTTTACCCGTTATGAACACTGAAGCTTTCTTT.

CDR3 amino acids: CSVEKGSDADTQYF. DNA for the CDR3: TGCAGCGTTGAGAAGGGGTCGGATGCAGATACGCAGTATTTT. This chain connects TRBV29-1 to TRBJ2-3; a weak D match, TRBD1 (5 bases). Trimming cost V 3 bases and J 4 bases, with 14 bases left between them. The CDR3 is 14 amino acids. From germline, CDR1 is SQVTM and CDR2 ANQGSEA.

This chain joins TRBV7-2 and TRBJ2-1, with TRBD2 matching 13 bases. After removal of 4 bases from V and 9 bases from J, the junction contained 6 bases not matched to a gene. CDR3 length equals 15 residues. Germline V CDR1 and CDR2: SGHTA, FQGNSA. CDR3 sequence: CASSWTSGSSIEQFF. In nucleotides, the CDR3 is TGTGCCAGCAGCTGGACTAGCGGGAGTTCCATTGAGCAGTTCTTC.

The genes are TRBV4-3 and TRBJ2-7; 11 bases map to TRBD2. With V trimmed by 1 base and J by 3 bases, 2 bases remained unmatched. The CDR3 has 15 residues. CDR1 and CDR2 (germline): LGHNA, YSLEER. DNA of the CDR3: TGCGCCAGCAGCCAAGGACTAGCGGGGCGCTACGAGCAGTACTTC. Encoded protein: CASSQGLAGRYEQYF.

The chain links TRBV5-4 to TRBJ2-6; 8 bases are shared with TRBD1. Germline V gives CDR1 SGHNT, CDR2 YYREEE (reference sequence). The junction had 13 bases not matched to a gene; V was cut back by 6 bases and J by 2 bases. The CDR3 consists of 18 residues. The CDR3 DNA reads as TGTGCCAGCACGAACCGGCGGCAGGGGGCGCCTGGGGCCAACGTCCTGACTTTC. Amino acid sequence: CASTNRRQGAPGANVLTF. Variable domain in full (rest from reference TRBV5-4 and TRBJ2-6): ETGVTQSPTHLIKTRGQQVTLRCSSQSGHNTVSWYQQALGQGPQFIFQYYREEENGRGNFPPRFSGLQFPNYSSELNVNALELDDSALYLCASTNRRQGAPGANVLTFGAGSRLTVL.

This chain connects TRBV6-5 to TRBJ2-7; 9 bases match TRBD1. J was trimmed by 5 bases and V by 2 bases; bases with no gene match: 4. The germline gives CDR1 MNHEY, CDR2 SVGAGI. CDR3 length: 14 amino acids. The CDR3 region has the DNA TGTGCCAGCAGTTACCGGGACAGGGTTAACGAGCAGTACTTC. This sequence encodes CASSYRDRVNEQYF.

V gene TRBV29-1 combines with J gene TRBJ2-1, with 7 bases lining up with TRBD2. CDR3 length: 16 amino acids. Germline assignment: CDR1 SQVTM and CDR2 ANQGSEA. After removal of 5 bases from V and 0 bases from J, the junction contained 10 bases not matched to a gene. The CDR3 nucleotides read TGCAGCGTTCGTAAAGCGGGATCATACTCCTACAATGAGCAGTTCTTC. Amino acids: CSVRKAGSYSYNEQFF.

The V gene is TRBV11-2, the J gene TRBJ2-3; D is ambiguous. This CDR3 spans 16 amino acids. V shed 5 bases and J shed 2 bases, with 17 bases lying between them. Germline V gene data show CDR1 as SGHAT and CDR2 as FQNNGV. The CDR3, as DNA: TGTGCCAGCAGCCTTACTCTATTCGCCCTCACAGATACGCAGTATTTT. Protein: CASSLTLFALTDTQYF.

The chain combines TRBV19 with TRBJ2-7; 11 nucleotides align to TRBD2. V lost 3 bases and J lost 4; bases outside the gene matches: 2. Germline loops: CDR1 LNHDA, CDR2 SQIVND (reference sequence). The length of the CDR3 is 14 residues. CDR3 DNA sequence: TGTGCCAGTAGTATGACTAGCGGGAATTACGAGCAGTACTTC. Protein sequence: CASSMTSGNYEQYF.

This chain connects TRBV2 to TRBJ1-4, with D perhaps TRBD1 (5 bases). This CDR3 spans 14 amino acids. Trimming cost V 8 bases and J 8 bases, with 18 bases left between them. Germline V CDR1 and CDR2: SNHLY, FYNNEI. The CDR3 here is CASALGQVEEKLFF. CDR3 nucleotide sequence: TGTGCCAGCGCTCTGGGGCAGGTTGAGGAAAAACTGTTTTTT.

This rearrangement joins TRBV18 to TRBJ1-2, with 9 bases matching TRBD1. CDR1 and CDR2 (germline): KGHSH, LQKENI. The CDR3 covers 13 residues. Trimming removed 3 bases from V and 8 bases from J; junction bases left unmatched: 4. CDR3 sequence: CASSPGQGQGYTF. The DNA for the CDR3 is TGTGCCAGCTCACCGGGACAGGGCCAGGGCTACACCTTC.